One T cell receptor beta chain is described in this entry. The antigen is not known. MiXCR, applied by TCRdb to the 5' RACE reads, yields one record per CDR3 protein. The sample includes roughly 240,000 distinct CDR3 sequences, 15% of them seen just once. These data are taken from a study of T-cell memory formation after mild COVID-19. Study-level results: CD4+ contracting clones were mainly CM and EM; CD8+ ones, EMRA.

V lost 3 bases and J lost 4, with 13 bases in between. This CDR3 is built from 15 residues. Germline V gene lookup returns CDR1 SGHNT and CDR2 YYREEE (reference sequence). The sequencing input was PBMCs or a T cell subset sorted from them (not recorded which). The chain joins TRBV5-4 to TRBJ2-2; D unclear. This sequence was found in an adult woman who had mild COVID-19 (a few samples of this study predate the infection). Cell type and time point are not known. CDR3 DNA: TGTGCCAGCAGCTGGGGTAGAGTTGGCACCGGGGAGCTGTTTTTT. It yields the protein CASSWGRVGTGELFF.